This T cell receptor beta chain appears in the sequencing data of a study of shared clonotypes between healthy human individuals. Sequencing was performed with immunoSEQ multiplex PCR; in TCRdb, only in-frame clones are kept and a portion is missing. The sample has approximately 1.9 million clones, around 93% seen once. Selected positively for CCR7 and CD45RO-negative, naive CD8 cells excluded terminally differentiated effector memory CD45RA+ cells. CDR3 length: 18 residues. Germline CDR1 reads SGHVS; CDR2 reads FQNEAQ. Unmatched junction bases numbered 9, after V lost 0 bases and J lost 3 bases. This TCR was recovered from a young man in good health. Some clones in this sample may be carry-over from other donors' samples. Sequenced input: naive CD8+ T cells from PBMCs. V is TRBV7-8 and J is TRBJ1-4, with 8 nucleotides matching TRBD1. This CDR3 is CASSLAYVSDRANEKLFF. CDR3 in DNA: TGTGCCAGCAGCTTAGCGTATGTTTCGGACAGGGCTAATGAAAAACTGTTTTTT.